Listed below are T cell receptor beta chains from one sample, sequenced in a study of response to subunit inactivated influenza vaccine. TCRdb re-called the RT-PCR reads with MiXCR, one entry per CDR3 protein. The table has around 320,000 distinct CDR3 sequences, roughly 22% seen once; the top ten hold over 9%. The sample in question was PBMCs from blood, obtained less than 22 months after vaccination. These receptors were collected from a man aged 50 to 69 who received an inactivated influenza vaccine. CDR3s include the opening cysteine and the closing phenylalanine or tryptophan. Fields, in order: clone size, V gene, J gene, D gene, CDR3 protein, CDR3 DNA. A D gene is named only where the DNA matches it firmly. Not all rows give a size; the values are once, few, many and, for expanded clones, a class.

size: .; V: TRBV29-1; J: TRBJ1-2; D: TRBD1; CDR3: CSVATRQGVFYGYTF; DNA: TGCAGCGTCGCGACACGACAGGGAGTTTTCTATGGCTACACCTTC
size: few; V: TRBV28; J: TRBJ1-1; D: TRBD1; CDR3: CASQTGDTEAFF; DNA: TGTGCCAGTCAAACAGGGGACACTGAAGCTTTCTTT
size: .; V: TRBV15; J: TRBJ2-2; D: TRBD1; CDR3: CATRPGTGNTGELFF; DNA: TGTGCCACCAGGCCAGGGACAGGGAACACCGGGGAGCTGTTTTTT
size: .; V: TRBV28; J: TRBJ2-5; D: TRBD2; CDR3: CASSLLAGGPETQYF; DNA: TGTGCCAGCAGCCTTCTAGCGGGAGGCCCAGAGACCCAGTACTTC
size: .; V: TRBV7-2; J: TRBJ2-4; D: .; CDR3: CASSLVNIQYF; DNA: TGTGCCAGCAGCTTAGTAAACATTCAGTACTTC
size: few; V: TRBV4-1; J: TRBJ1-1; D: .; CDR3: CASSQGTGAGTEAFF; DNA: TGCGCCAGCAGCCAAGGAACGGGGGCGGGCACTGAAGCTTTCTTT
size: .; V: TRBV20-1; J: TRBJ1-2; D: .; CDR3: CSASRVREGYGYTF; DNA: TGCAGTGCCAGCCGGGTGCGGGAGGGTTATGGCTACACCTTC
size: few; V: TRBV12-3/TRBV12-4; J: TRBJ2-1; D: .; CDR3: CASSLPPNEQFF; DNA: TGTGCCAGCAGTCTTCCCCCTAATGAGCAGTTCTTC
size: many; V: TRBV28; J: TRBJ1-1; D: .; CDR3: CASSFWGSEAFF; DNA: TGTGCCAGCAGTTTTTGGGGTTCTGAAGCTTTCTTT
size: .; V: TRBV7-9; J: TRBJ1-2; D: .; CDR3: CASTGSREASIIYGYTF; DNA: TGTGCCAGCACCGGATCCAGGGAGGCCTCTATTATCTATGGCTACACCTTC
size: many; V: TRBV7-9; J: TRBJ1-1; D: .; CDR3: CASSLAVDKEAFF; DNA: TGTGCCAGCAGCTTAGCGGTCGATAAAGAAGCTTTCTTT
size: .; V: TRBV4-3; J: TRBJ2-1; D: .; CDR3: CASSQDQLREQFF; DNA: TGCGCCAGCAGCCAAGATCAGCTCAGGGAGCAGTTCTTC
size: .; V: TRBV7-9; J: TRBJ1-2; D: .; CDR3: CASSHGTEGGYTF; DNA: TGTGCCAGCAGCCACGGGACTGAGGGTGGCTACACCTTC
size: few; V: TRBV9; J: TRBJ1-5; D: TRBD1; CDR3: CASSVGTGNNQPQHF; DNA: TGTGCCAGCAGCGTAGGGACAGGGAACAATCAGCCCCAGCATTTT
size: few; V: TRBV6-1; J: TRBJ2-2; D: .; CDR3: CASSESNGSWGELFF; DNA: TGTGCCAGCAGTGAATCTAACGGGTCTTGGGGGGAGCTGTTTTTT
size: many; V: TRBV7-2; J: TRBJ1-2; D: .; CDR3: CASSLGVGSRDYGYTF; DNA: TGTGCCAGCAGCTTAGGGGTCGGGTCGCGGGACTATGGCTACACCTTC
size: many; V: TRBV7-9; J: TRBJ2-1; D: .; CDR3: CASSGPRDHYNEQFF; DNA: TGTGCCAGCTCGGGCCCGCGGGACCACTACAATGAGCAGTTCTTC
size: many; V: TRBV6-2/TRBV6-3; J: TRBJ1-5; D: TRBD1; CDR3: CASRSGTVMSNQPQHF; DNA: TGTGCCAGCAGATCCGGGACAGTGATGAGCAATCAGCCCCAGCATTTT
size: .; V: TRBV29-1; J: TRBJ1-1; D: .; CDR3: CSGETGQGTEAFF; DNA: TGCAGCGGTGAAACAGGTCAGGGCACTGAAGCTTTCTTT
size: few; V: TRBV6-1; J: TRBJ1-3; D: .; CDR3: CVTRSGNSGNTIYF; DNA: TGTGTGACTAGATCGGGCAACTCTGGAAACACCATATATTTT
size: .; V: TRBV7-2; J: TRBJ2-7; D: TRBD1; CDR3: CASGRDRRYEQYF; DNA: TGTGCCAGCGGTAGGGACAGAAGATACGAGCAGTACTTC
size: .; V: TRBV7-9; J: TRBJ2-1; D: .; CDR3: CASSPRVGISYNEQFF; DNA: TGTGCCAGCAGCCCTCGCGTAGGGATCTCCTACAATGAGCAGTTCTTC
size: .; V: TRBV20-1; J: TRBJ1-2; D: .; CDR3: CSASQDPSTRRYGYTF; DNA: TGCAGTGCTAGTCAAGACCCCTCGACCCGTCGTTATGGCTACACCTTC
size: .; V: TRBV28; J: TRBJ1-2; D: .; CDR3: CASSFGNNYGYTF; DNA: TGTGCCAGCAGTTTTGGCAATAACTATGGCTACACCTTC
size: .; V: TRBV24-1; J: TRBJ2-5; D: .; CDR3: CATSDPRDNFGGQETQYF; DNA: TGTGCCACCAGTGATCCCCGGGACAACTTTGGAGGACAAGAGACCCAGTACTTC
size: many; V: TRBV12-3/TRBV12-4; J: TRBJ1-6; D: .; CDR3: CASSLRQNNSPLHF; DNA: TGTGCCAGCAGTCTTCGACAGAATAATTCACCCCTCCACTTT
size: few; V: TRBV29-1; J: TRBJ1-4; D: .; CDR3: CSVDDGRTNEKLFF; DNA: TGCAGCGTTGATGACGGCCGAACTAATGAAAAACTGTTTTTT
size: .; V: TRBV5-1; J: TRBJ1-1; D: .; CDR3: CASSRPAGSLGAEAFF; DNA: TGCGCCAGCAGCAGGCCCGCCGGTTCCCTAGGCGCTGAAGCTTTCTTT
size: .; V: TRBV29-1; J: TRBJ2-1; D: .; CDR3: CSVEGVGGTASLDNEQFF; DNA: .
size: many; V: TRBV30; J: TRBJ1-1; D: .; CDR3: CAWSVQGGNTEAFF; DNA: TGTGCCTGGAGTGTACAAGGGGGGAACACTGAAGCTTTCTTT
size: .; V: TRBV28; J: TRBJ2-7; D: .; CDR3: CATMATNYEQYF; DNA: TGTGCCACAATGGCTACGAACTACGAGCAGTACTTC
size: .; V: TRBV5-1; J: TRBJ2-7; D: TRBD1; CDR3: CASSTNRGSSYEQYF; DNA: TGCGCCAGCAGCACTAACAGGGGGAGCTCCTACGAGCAGTACTTC
size: few; V: TRBV20-1; J: TRBJ1-2; D: .; CDR3: CSASFQGIGYGYTF; DNA: TGCAGTGCTAGCTTCCAGGGGATAGGCTATGGCTACACCTTC
size: many; V: TRBV5-1; J: TRBJ1-1; D: .; CDR3: CASSLLGQMNTEAFF; DNA: TGCGCCAGCAGCTTGTTGGGACAAATGAACACTGAAGCTTTCTTT
size: few; V: TRBV20-1; J: TRBJ2-1; D: .; CDR3: CSARDSFSGDEQFF; DNA: TGCAGTGCTAGAGATTCTTTCAGCGGCGATGAGCAGTTCTTC
size: .; V: TRBV10-3; J: TRBJ2-7; D: .; CDR3: CATGTVSYEQYF; DNA: TGTGCCACCGGGACCGTCTCCTACGAGCAGTACTTC
size: many; V: TRBV4-3; J: TRBJ1-4; D: .; CDR3: CASSRENRVFREKLFF; DNA: TGCGCCAGCAGCCGGGAGAACAGGGTTTTTCGGGAAAAACTGTTTTTT
size: .; V: TRBV5-5; J: TRBJ1-1; D: .; CDR3: CASSWIAMNTEAFF; DNA: TGTGCCAGCAGCTGGATCGCCATGAACACTGAAGCTTTCTTT
size: .; V: TRBV12-3/TRBV12-4; J: TRBJ2-2; D: TRBD2; CDR3: CASSPSGRVVSGELFF; DNA: TGTGCCAGCAGTCCTAGCGGGAGGGTCGTTTCCGGGGAGCTGTTTTTT
size: few; V: TRBV19; J: TRBJ1-5; D: .; CDR3: CASSIGGWIQEQPQHF; DNA: TGTGCCAGTAGTATAGGCGGTTGGATTCAAGAACAGCCCCAGCATTTT
size: few; V: TRBV20-1; J: TRBJ1-1; D: .; CDR3: CSAPRETMNTEAFF; DNA: TGCAGTGCTCCCAGGGAAACCATGAACACTGAAGCTTTCTTT